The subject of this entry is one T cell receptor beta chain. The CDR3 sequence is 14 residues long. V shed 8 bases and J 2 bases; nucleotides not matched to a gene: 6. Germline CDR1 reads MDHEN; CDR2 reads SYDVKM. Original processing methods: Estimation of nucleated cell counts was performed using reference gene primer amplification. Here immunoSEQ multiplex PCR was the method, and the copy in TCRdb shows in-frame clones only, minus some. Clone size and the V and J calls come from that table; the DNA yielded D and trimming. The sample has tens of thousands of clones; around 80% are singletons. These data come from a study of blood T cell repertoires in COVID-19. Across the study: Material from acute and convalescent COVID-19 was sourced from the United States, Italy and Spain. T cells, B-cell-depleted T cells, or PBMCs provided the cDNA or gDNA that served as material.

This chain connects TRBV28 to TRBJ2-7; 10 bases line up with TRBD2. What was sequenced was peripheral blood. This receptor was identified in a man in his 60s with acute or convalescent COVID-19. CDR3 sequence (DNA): TGTGCCAGCTCGGTAGCGGGGGGCACCTACGAGCAGTACGTC. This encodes CASSVAGGTYEQYV.